This T cell receptor beta chain was captured by sequencing in a study of tumor and adjacent non-tumor tissue in lung cancer. The library came from three nested PCR rounds adapted from ARM-PCR protocols. In TCRdb, the multiplex PCR reads were re-called with MiXCR into one record per CDR3 protein. The repertoire has more than 85,000 distinct CDR3 sequences, around two thirds of them found once; the top ten carry 15%. V was clipped by 10 bases and J by 9 bases; unmatched bases: 16. Germline V CDR1 and CDR2: MNHEY, SVGAGI. The CDR3 extends over 14 amino acids. Note on this clonotype: This could be a read error, since a much larger clone is one nucleotide away.

No cell sorting was done before RNA was extracted from the tissue. The gene calls are TRBV6-5 and TRBJ2-5; 8 nucleotides align to TRBD2. The material sequenced was lung tumor tissue. This clonotype originated in a man between 65 and 79 years old with non-small cell lung cancer. The CDR3 nucleotides are TGTGCCAACGGGAGGGAGGGTTTAGACGAGGCCCAGTACTTC. The encoded protein is CANGREGLDEAQYF.